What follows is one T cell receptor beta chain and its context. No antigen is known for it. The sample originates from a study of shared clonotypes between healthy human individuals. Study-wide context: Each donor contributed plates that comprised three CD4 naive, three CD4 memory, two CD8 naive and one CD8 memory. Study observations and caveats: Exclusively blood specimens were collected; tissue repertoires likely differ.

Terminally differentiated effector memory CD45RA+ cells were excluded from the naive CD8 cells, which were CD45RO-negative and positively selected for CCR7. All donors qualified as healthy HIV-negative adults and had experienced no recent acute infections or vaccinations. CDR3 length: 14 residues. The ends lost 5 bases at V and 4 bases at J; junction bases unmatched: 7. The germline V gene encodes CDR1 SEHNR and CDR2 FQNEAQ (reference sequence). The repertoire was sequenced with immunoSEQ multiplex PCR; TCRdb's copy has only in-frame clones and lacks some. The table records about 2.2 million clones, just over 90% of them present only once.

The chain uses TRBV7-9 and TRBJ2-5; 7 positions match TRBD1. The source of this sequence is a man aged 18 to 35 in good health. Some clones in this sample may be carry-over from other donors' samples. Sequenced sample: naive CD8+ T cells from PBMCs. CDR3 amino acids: CASSKRTGAETQYF. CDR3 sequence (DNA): TGTGCCAGCAGCAAAAGGACAGGCGCAGAGACCCAGTACTTC.